The 22 T cell receptor beta chains presented below share a single source sample, sequenced in a study of cytomegalovirus exposure and HLA in healthy donors. The PCR used 60 Vbeta and 13 Jbeta primers. Assay: immunoSEQ multiplex PCR; the TCRdb copy retains only in-frame clones and omits some. The table lists some 150,000 clones, roughly 70% of them singletons. The sample was PBMCs. These receptors originate from a man in his forties or fifties in good health and CMV-seropositive.

The chain recombines TRBV28 with TRBJ1-3; the D is unclear. Trimming stripped 6 bases from V and 0 bases from J, with 9 bases between. The germline V gene has CDR1 MDHEN and CDR2 SYDVKM. The CDR3 loop spans 14 amino acids. The CDR3 reads CASRNGGSGNTIYF. The CDR3 coding sequence is TGTGCCAGCAGGAATGGAGGCTCTGGAAACACCATATATTTT.

This chain links TRBV7-9 with TRBJ2-5; 14 bases align to TRBD2. Germline CDR1 reads SEHNR; CDR2 reads FQNEAQ (reference sequence). CDR3 length equals 17 residues. With V trimmed by 1 base and J by 2 bases, 3 bases remained unmatched. The CDR3 nucleotides are TGTGCCAGCAGCTTAGACTGGACTAGCGGGGGGCAAGAGACCCAGTACTTC. This sequence encodes CASSLDWTSGGQETQYF.

The chain employs TRBV6-5 and TRBJ1-2; D is undetermined. Trimming stripped 2 bases from V and 0 bases from J, with 7 bases between. CDR1 MNHEY and CDR2 SVGAGI come from the germline V gene. This CDR3 has 14 amino acids. The CDR3 sequence is CASSYRETNYGYTF. Written as DNA, the CDR3 is TGTGCCAGCAGTTACCGGGAAACTAACTATGGCTACACCTTC.

This chain uses TRBV15 with TRBJ2-5; TRBD1 matches at 9 bases. CDR3 length: 15 amino acids. Germline V lookup: CDR1 LNHNV, CDR2 YYDKDF (reference sequence). V shed 5 bases and J 2 bases; nucleotides not matched to a gene: 6. Here the CDR3 DNA reads TGTGCCACCAGCGCACGGACAGGGGTTCAAGAGACCCAGTACTTC. Translation gives CATSARTGVQETQYF.

This chain links TRBV29-1 with TRBJ1-5; D unclear. This CDR3 is 10 amino acids long. CDR1 and CDR2 from the germline V gene are SQVTM and ANQGSEA. Deletions cut 4 bases from V and 8 bases from J, with 6 bases between. CDR3 bases: TGCAGCGTTGTTGCGGAGCCCCAGCATTTT. It yields the protein CSVVAEPQHF.

This clone was counted between two and nine times. The chain is built from TRBV6-5 and TRBJ1-4, with D possibly matching TRBD1 (5 bases). This CDR3 contains 15 residues. V lost 5 bases and J lost 3, with 13 bases in between. Germline V lookup: CDR1 MNHEY, CDR2 SVGAGI. CDR3 in amino acids: CASSPGASANEKLFF. CDR3 nucleotides: TGTGCCAGCAGTCCTGGGGCGTCGGCTAATGAAAAACTGTTTTTT.

The V and J genes are TRBV6-5 and TRBJ2-1; unclear D gene. This CDR3 is 11 amino acids long. V was trimmed by 2 bases and J by 7 bases, leaving 3 bases between them. CDR1 and CDR2 (germline): MNHEY, SVGAGI. CDR3 sequence reads: CASSYLNEQFF. CDR3 DNA: TGTGCCAGCAGTTACCTTAATGAGCAGTTCTTC.

The V and J genes are TRBV7-8 and TRBJ1-2, with TRBD1 matching over 10 bases. J lost 3 bases, V lost 1 base, and 2 bases had no gene match. The CDR3 extends over 15 amino acids. Germline V gives CDR1 SGHVS, CDR2 FQNEAQ. The CDR3 sequence is CASSLGGTGDYGYTF. Here the CDR3 DNA reads TGTGCCAGCAGCTTAGGTGGGACAGGGGACTATGGCTACACCTTC.

This clone was observed a handful of times. The genes are TRBV19 and TRBJ1-1, with 10 positions matching TRBD1. Germline CDR1 and CDR2: LNHDA and SQIVND (reference sequence). CDR3 length: 17 amino acids. With V trimmed by 5 bases and J by 1 base, 10 bases remained unmatched. CDR3 coding DNA: TGTGCCAGTAGTTCCGGGACAGGGGCCCTCCAGAACACTGAAGCTTTCTTT. Protein: CASSSGTGALQNTEAFF.

The chain couples TRBV6-5 to TRBJ1-1; possible D gene TRBD1, 6 bases. The V end lost 6 bases, the J end lost 4 bases, and 15 bases lay between the germline ends. The germline CDR1 and CDR2 sequences are MNHEY and SVGAGI. The CDR3 has 14 amino acids. This CDR3 reads CASSFVTGRTEAFF. Written as DNA, the CDR3 is TGTGCCAGCAGCTTCGTTACAGGGCGCACTGAAGCTTTCTTT.

This chain connects TRBV2 to TRBJ1-2; D is undetermined. V was shortened by 7 bases and J by 0 bases, with 12 bases between the two germline ends. In germline, CDR1 is SNHLY, CDR2 FYNNEI. The CDR3 has 14 residues. The CDR3 coding sequence is TGTGCCAGCACCCTGGCGCGGCCTAACTATGGCTACACCTTC. The encoded protein is CASTLARPNYGYTF. Drawing the rest from reference TRBV2 and TRBJ1-2, the complete variable domain is EPEVTQTPSHQVTQMGQEVILRCVPISNHLYFYWYRQILGQKVEFLVSFYNNEISEKSEIFDDQFSVERPDGSNFTLKIRSTKLEDSAMYFCASTLARPNYGYTFGSGTRLTVV.

The chain carries TRBV5-5 and TRBJ1-1; weak D call: TRBD1 (6 bases). The CDR3 totals 15 residues. V lost 0 bases, J lost 4 bases, and 13 bases lay in between. CDR1 is SGHKS, CDR2 YYEKEE, per germline (reference sequence). The CDR3 sequence: CASSLVWSGVTEAFF. The CDR3 nucleotides are TGTGCCAGCAGCTTGGTTTGGTCAGGGGTCACTGAAGCTTTCTTT.

About this clone: One end of the junction does not line up with germline, which may come from a read error. This chain connects TRBV7-9 to TRBJ2-3, with D tentatively TRBD1 (5 bases). Per germline, CDR1 SEHNR and CDR2 FQNEAQ (reference sequence). This CDR3 is 17 amino acids long. As DNA, the CDR3 is TGTTCCAGCAGTCGCCAGGGCGAGCGCACTAGCACAGATACGCAGTATTTT. It is translated as CSSSRQGERTSTDTQYF.

The gene calls are TRBV5-1 and TRBJ2-2; tentative D call: TRBD1 (6 bases). CDR1 is SGHRS, CDR2 YFSETQ, per germline. The CDR3 consists of 16 residues. Trimming took 2 bases from V and 5 from J, leaving 16 bases between them. CDR3 in DNA: TGCGCCAGCAGCTTCGGGGCCAGGGGCGGTACCGGGGAGCTGTTTTTT. Translated: CASSFGARGGTGELFF. Together with reference TRBV5-1 and TRBJ2-2, the CDR3 gives the full variable domain: KAGVTQTPRYLIKTRGQQVTLSCSPISGHRSVSWYQQTPGQGLQFLFEYFSETQRNKGNFPGRFSGRQFSNSRSEMNVSTLELGDSALYLCASSFGARGGTGELFFGEGSRLTVL.

This clone was counted a single time. The chain recombines TRBV7-8 with TRBJ1-4, with TRBD1 as a possible D gene (6 bases). The V gene's germline CDR1 is SGHVS and CDR2 FQNEAQ. The CDR3 contains 14 residues. V lost 3 bases, J lost 4 bases, and 9 bases lay in between. The DNA of the CDR3 is TGTGCCAGCAGCTTGGGACACGTTAATGAAAAACTGTTTTTT. Translation: CASSLGHVNEKLFF.

This chain joins TRBV29-1 and TRBJ1-4; D remains unclear. Per the germline V gene, CDR1 is SQVTM and CDR2 is ANQGSEA. V was shortened by 5 bases and J by 0 bases, with 16 bases between the two germline ends. The CDR3 totals 16 residues. CDR3 amino acids: CSVIFSHTATNEKLFF. The CDR3 DNA is TGCAGCGTTATCTTCAGCCACACAGCAACTAATGAAAAACTGTTTTTT.

As regards this clone: One end of the junction does not line up with germline, which may come from a read error. The chain is built from TRBV7-9 and TRBJ2-7, with 10 bases that match TRBD1. This CDR3 is built from 15 residues. Germline loops: CDR1 SEHNR, CDR2 FQNEAQ (reference sequence). The CDR3 sequence is CSSSLSTGTGDEQYF. The CDR3 bases are TGTTCCAGCAGCCTCTCTACCGGGACAGGGGACGAGCAGTACTTC.

The gene calls are TRBV12-5 and TRBJ2-3; the D gene is possibly TRBD2 (7 bases). The germline gives CDR1 LGHNT, CDR2 FRNRAP. The V and J ends lost 2 bases and 8 bases respectively, with 26 bases between them. CDR3 length: 18 amino acids. The DNA for the CDR3 is TGTGCTAGTGGTTTGTGGACAGAGCGAGCGGGGCGGGGTAGTACGCAGTATTTT. Translated, it gives CASGLWTERAGRGSTQYF.

V gene TRBV29-1 combines with J gene TRBJ2-1; 8 bases map to TRBD1. Looked up from germline, CDR1 is SQVTM and CDR2 is ANQGSEA. Unmatched junction bases numbered 10, after V lost 7 bases and J lost 5 bases. CDR3 length: 14 residues. Written as DNA, the CDR3 is TGCAGCGCCCCGACAGGGGAGGTCAACAATGAGCAGTTCTTC. This gives the protein CSAPTGEVNNEQFF.

V usage is TRBV6-5 and J usage is TRBJ1-5; D possibly corresponds to TRBD1 (5 bases). The CDR3 covers 14 residues. V lost 3 bases and J 4 bases, leaving 10 bases between the germline ends. The germline CDR1 and CDR2 sequences are MNHEY and SVGAGI. The CDR3 DNA reads as TGTGCCAGCAGTTATAGGCAGGGAAATCAGCCCCAGCATTTT. This translates into CASSYRQGNQPQHF.

This chain joins TRBV12-5 and TRBJ1-5, with 8 nucleotides matching TRBD1. Germline V gene data show CDR1 as LGHNT and CDR2 as FRNRAP. This CDR3 region has 15 residues. Trimming cost V 6 bases and J 6 bases; bases outside gene matches: 10. CDR3 sequence (DNA): TGTGCTAGTGGCCTAGGACAGGGAGTAGGTCAGCCCCAGCATTTT. Amino acid sequence: CASGLGQGVGQPQHF.

This clone showed up just once. This sequence joins TRBV19 and TRBJ1-2, with a tentative D call TRBD1 (6 bases). CDR1 and CDR2 (germline): LNHDA, SQIVND (reference sequence). This CDR3 spans 14 amino acids. The V and J ends lost 5 bases and 4 bases respectively, with 14 bases between them. CDR3 loop: CASSPDSSFYGYTF. In DNA form, the CDR3 reads TGTGCCAGTAGTCCGGACAGCTCTTTCTATGGCTACACCTTC.